This T cell receptor (beta chain) was observed in a study of blood T cell repertoires in COVID-19. Method: immunoSEQ multiplex PCR; TCRdb's copy keeps in-frame clones and lacks some. This table has 70,000 or so clones, roughly four fifths appearing once. CDR3 length: 14 amino acids. V lost 3 bases to trimming and J lost 2 bases, with 11 bases between them. Germline assignment: CDR1 SEHNR and CDR2 FQNEAQ (reference sequence). In its sample, this clone was seen a few times. This chain links TRBV7-9 with TRBJ2-7; D is possibly TRBD1 (5 bases). Sequencing was done on a sample of peripheral blood. This sequence was found in a man between 70 and 80 years old with acute or convalescent COVID-19. CDR3 loop: CASSLMQGPYEQYF. CDR3 DNA: TGTGCCAGCAGCTTGATGCAGGGCCCCTACGAGCAGTACTTC.